The rows below give T cell receptor beta chains drawn from one sample of a study of technical replicates of blood from four donors. Data came from immunoSEQ multiplex PCR; TCRdb stores just in-frame clones and leaves some out. The repertoire holds 55,000 to 60,000 clones, with just over 90% as singletons. The material sequenced was PBMCs. The receptor source for this set is a human donor in good health. Some clones in this sample may be carry-over from other donors' samples. CDR3s include the opening cysteine and the closing phenylalanine or tryptophan. Each record gives: V gene, D gene, clone size, J gene, CDR3 protein, CDR3 DNA. A D gene is named only where the DNA matches it firmly. Size is stated for part of the rows, as once, few or many counts, or as a class when the clone is expanded.

V gene: TRBV5-1; D gene: TRBD1; clone size: NA; J gene: TRBJ1-1; CDR3 protein: CASSVQGGNTEAFF; CDR3 DNA: TGCGCCAGCAGCGTACAGGGGGGGAACACTGAAGCTTTCTTT
V gene: TRBV5-1; D gene: TRBD2; clone size: NA; J gene: TRBJ2-1; CDR3 protein: CASSFASGGAYNEQFF; CDR3 DNA: TGCGCCAGCAGCTTTGCTAGCGGGGGGGCCTACAATGAGCAGTTCTTC
V gene: TRBV5-1; D gene: NA; clone size: NA; J gene: TRBJ2-3; CDR3 protein: CASGRQGSTGDTQYF; CDR3 DNA: TGCGCCAGCGGGCGGCAGGGTAGTACTGGAGATACGCAGTATTTT
V gene: TRBV28; D gene: TRBD1; clone size: NA; J gene: TRBJ1-1; CDR3 protein: CASRPTGKGAEAFF; CDR3 DNA: TGTGCCAGCAGACCGACAGGGAAGGGGGCTGAAGCTTTCTTT
V gene: TRBV5-1; D gene: TRBD1; clone size: NA; J gene: TRBJ1-1; CDR3 protein: CASSTLQGPTDTEAFF; CDR3 DNA: TGCGCCAGCAGCACCTTACAGGGGCCCACGGACACTGAAGCTTTCTTT
V gene: TRBV29-1; D gene: NA; clone size: once; J gene: TRBJ1-1; CDR3 protein: CSALREGSWDTEAFF; CDR3 DNA: TGCAGCGCCCTCCGGGAGGGGTCGTGGGACACTGAAGCTTTCTTT
V gene: TRBV19; D gene: TRBD1; clone size: NA; J gene: TRBJ2-5; CDR3 protein: CASSKMGVGQRGETQYF; CDR3 DNA: TGTGCCAGTAGCAAGATGGGGGTGGGACAGAGGGGAGAGACCCAGTACTTC
V gene: TRBV6-1; D gene: TRBD1; clone size: NA; J gene: TRBJ1-5; CDR3 protein: CASRKGQGGYQPQHF; CDR3 DNA: TGTGCCAGCAGGAAGGGACAGGGCGGGTATCAGCCCCAGCATTTT
V gene: TRBV7-3; D gene: TRBD1; clone size: few; J gene: TRBJ2-7; CDR3 protein: CASIPDRGAGGQYF; CDR3 DNA: TGTGCCAGCATCCCCGACAGGGGCGCCGGAGGGCAGTACTTC
V gene: TRBV13; D gene: TRBD1; clone size: NA; J gene: TRBJ1-1; CDR3 protein: CASSPRQGRNTEAFF; CDR3 DNA: TGTGCCAGCAGCCCACGACAGGGAAGGAACACTGAAGCTTTCTTT
V gene: TRBV30; D gene: TRBD1; clone size: NA; J gene: TRBJ2-5; CDR3 protein: CAWGGQGGLRETQYF; CDR3 DNA: TGTGCCTGGGGGGGACAGGGAGGCTTAAGAGAGACCCAGTACTTC
V gene: TRBV4-1; D gene: TRBD1; clone size: NA; J gene: TRBJ1-1; CDR3 protein: CASSQGQGREAFF; CDR3 DNA: TGCGCCAGCAGCCAAGGACAGGGGCGTGAAGCTTTCTTT
V gene: TRBV7-3; D gene: NA; clone size: NA; J gene: TRBJ1-6; CDR3 protein: CASSPGGTANSPLHF; CDR3 DNA: TGTGCCAGCAGCCCCGGGGGGACGGCCAATTCACCCCTCCACTTT
V gene: TRBV7-3; D gene: NA; clone size: NA; J gene: TRBJ2-1; CDR3 protein: CASSEQTGDFYNEQFF; CDR3 DNA: TGTGCCAGCAGCGAACAGACAGGAGACTTTTACAATGAGCAGTTCTTC
V gene: TRBV29-1; D gene: NA; clone size: NA; J gene: TRBJ2-1; CDR3 protein: CSATGSGEQFF; CDR3 DNA: TGCAGCGCAACAGGGAGCGGTGAGCAGTTCTTC
V gene: TRBV19; D gene: TRBD1; clone size: NA; J gene: TRBJ1-6; CDR3 protein: CASSGTGRVSPLHF; CDR3 DNA: TGTGCCAGTAGCGGGACAGGGAGGGTTTCACCCCTCCACTTT
V gene: TRBV7-7; D gene: NA; clone size: once; J gene: TRBJ2-7; CDR3 protein: CASSLEQGYEQYF; CDR3 DNA: TGTGCCAGCAGCTTAGAACAGGGTTACGAGCAGTACTTC
V gene: TRBV6-4; D gene: TRBD1; clone size: NA; J gene: TRBJ1-4; CDR3 protein: CASSEDRSFEKLFF; CDR3 DNA: TGTGCCAGCAGCGAGGACAGGTCCTTCGAAAAACTGTTTTTT
V gene: TRBV29-1; D gene: NA; clone size: NA; J gene: TRBJ2-7; CDR3 protein: CSVEWQVKQYF; CDR3 DNA: TGCAGCGTTGAATGGCAGGTGAAGCAGTACTTC
V gene: TRBV29-1; D gene: NA; clone size: few; J gene: TRBJ1-1; CDR3 protein: CSVKATGMNTEAFF; CDR3 DNA: TGCAGCGTAAAGGCGACAGGAATGAACACTGAAGCTTTCTTT
V gene: TRBV9; D gene: NA; clone size: NA; J gene: TRBJ2-1; CDR3 protein: CASSVGRLARGEQFF; CDR3 DNA: TGTGCCAGCAGCGTAGGGCGGTTAGCCCGGGGTGAGCAGTTCTTC
V gene: TRBV4-2; D gene: TRBD2; clone size: NA; J gene: TRBJ2-1; CDR3 protein: CASSQVGRASNEQFF; CDR3 DNA: TGTGCCAGCAGCCAAGTCGGGAGGGCCTCTAATGAGCAGTTCTTC
V gene: TRBV5-4; D gene: TRBD1; clone size: NA; J gene: TRBJ2-7; CDR3 protein: CASSLRTGGGEQYF; CDR3 DNA: TGTGCCAGCAGCTTGCGGACAGGGGGAGGCGAGCAGTACTTC
V gene: TRBV6-1; D gene: TRBD1; clone size: NA; J gene: TRBJ1-2; CDR3 protein: CASSRGQGYGYTF; CDR3 DNA: TGTGCCAGCAGTAGGGGACAGGGCTATGGCTACACCTTC
V gene: TRBV5-1; D gene: TRBD1; clone size: NA; J gene: TRBJ2-2; CDR3 protein: CASSTGTEANTGELFF; CDR3 DNA: TGCGCCAGCAGCACGGGGACAGAGGCGAACACCGGGGAGCTGTTTTTT
V gene: TRBV27; D gene: NA; clone size: NA; J gene: TRBJ1-1; CDR3 protein: CASSLLGREKAFF; CDR3 DNA: TGTGCCAGCAGTTTATTGGGCAGGGAAAAAGCTTTCTTT
V gene: TRBV7-9; D gene: NA; clone size: once; J gene: TRBJ2-2; CDR3 protein: CASSEPPQGIGELFF; CDR3 DNA: TGTGCCAGCAGCGAACCACCACAGGGCATCGGGGAGCTGTTTTTT
V gene: TRBV12-2; D gene: NA; clone size: NA; J gene: TRBJ2-7; CDR3 protein: CASRARTSGGGTEQYF; CDR3 DNA: TGTGCAAGTCGGGCCCGGACTAGCGGGGGCGGGACCGAGCAGTACTTC
V gene: TRBV6-1; D gene: NA; clone size: NA; J gene: TRBJ2-1; CDR3 protein: CASSPRANEQFF; CDR3 DNA: TGTGCCAGCAGCCCGCGAGCAAATGAGCAGTTCTTC
V gene: TRBV6-6; D gene: TRBD2; clone size: NA; J gene: TRBJ2-1; CDR3 protein: CASRDRAGGTYNEQFF; CDR3 DNA: TGTGCCAGCAGGGATAGAGCGGGAGGGACCTACAATGAGCAGTTCTTC
V gene: TRBV13; D gene: NA; clone size: NA; J gene: TRBJ2-3; CDR3 protein: CASSLEGGSTDTQYF; CDR3 DNA: TGTGCCAGCAGCTTAGAGGGGGGGAGCACAGATACGCAGTATTTT
V gene: TRBV7-2; D gene: TRBD2; clone size: NA; J gene: TRBJ2-3; CDR3 protein: CASSLVRLAGGSADTQYF; CDR3 DNA: TGTGCCAGCAGCTTAGTAAGGCTAGCGGGAGGGTCCGCAGATACGCAGTATTTT
V gene: TRBV7-3; D gene: NA; clone size: NA; J gene: TRBJ2-2; CDR3 protein: CASSPWGDNTGELFF; CDR3 DNA: TGTGCCAGCAGTCCTTGGGGGGATAACACCGGGGAGCTGTTTTTT
V gene: TRBV11-1; D gene: NA; clone size: NA; J gene: TRBJ2-5; CDR3 protein: CASSLEQTQETQYF; CDR3 DNA: TGTGCCAGCAGCTTAGAACAGACCCAAGAGACCCAGTACTTC
V gene: TRBV5-1; D gene: NA; clone size: NA; J gene: TRBJ2-5; CDR3 protein: CASSLGGSGGETQYF; CDR3 DNA: TGCGCCAGCAGCTTGGGAGGCTCCGGCGGCGAGACCCAGTACTTC
V gene: TRBV4-1; D gene: NA; clone size: NA; J gene: TRBJ2-6; CDR3 protein: CASSLESGANVLTF; CDR3 DNA: TGCGCCAGCAGCCTTGAGTCTGGGGCCAACGTCCTGACTTTC
V gene: TRBV4-1; D gene: NA; clone size: once; J gene: TRBJ1-1; CDR3 protein: CASSQEALRGSGTEAFF; CDR3 DNA: TGCGCCAGCAGCCAAGAGGCGCTGCGGGGGTCTGGCACTGAAGCTTTCTTT
V gene: TRBV9; D gene: NA; clone size: NA; J gene: TRBJ1-6; CDR3 protein: CASSDRSEMRTPLHF; CDR3 DNA: TGTGCCAGCAGCGATAGGAGTGAGATGAGGACACCCCTCCACTTT
V gene: TRBV11-3; D gene: NA; clone size: once; J gene: TRBJ2-7; CDR3 protein: CASSPGTGGEQYF; CDR3 DNA: TGTGCCAGCAGCCCTGGGACCGGGGGTGAGCAGTACTTC
V gene: TRBV4-2; D gene: NA; clone size: NA; J gene: TRBJ1-2; CDR3 protein: CASSLSGRGRGVSGYTF; CDR3 DNA: TGTGCCAGCAGCTTGTCGGGTCGGGGCAGGGGAGTATCTGGCTACACCTTC
V gene: TRBV15; D gene: TRBD1; clone size: once; J gene: TRBJ2-5; CDR3 protein: CATSALTGGQETQYF; CDR3 DNA: TGTGCCACCAGCGCGTTGACAGGGGGACAAGAGACCCAGTACTTC
V gene: TRBV18; D gene: TRBD1; clone size: NA; J gene: TRBJ2-2; CDR3 protein: CASKPGQGEYTGELFF; CDR3 DNA: TGTGCCAGCAAACCGGGACAGGGGGAATACACCGGGGAGCTGTTTTTT
V gene: TRBV5-1; D gene: TRBD2; clone size: NA; J gene: TRBJ2-5; CDR3 protein: CASSFSGGLQETQYF; CDR3 DNA: TGCGCCAGCAGCTTTAGCGGGGGGCTGCAAGAGACCCAGTACTTC
V gene: TRBV10-1; D gene: NA; clone size: NA; J gene: TRBJ2-7; CDR3 protein: CATKQAHEQYF; CDR3 DNA: TGCGCCACCAAACAGGCCCACGAGCAGTACTTC
V gene: TRBV5-4; D gene: NA; clone size: NA; J gene: TRBJ2-2; CDR3 protein: CASSLARALRDTGELFF; CDR3 DNA: TGTGCCAGCAGCTTGGCTCGAGCGCTCAGGGACACCGGGGAGCTGTTTTTT